This paragraph reports one T cell receptor (beta chain). The antigen is undetermined. The data belong to a study of regulatory T cells in long-lasting Graves disease. Study-level points and caveats: Persistent Graves' patients showed less TCR diversity than newly diagnosed patients showed.

V shed 5 bases and J 2 bases; nucleotides not matched to a gene: 5. Per the germline V gene, CDR1 is LNHDA and CDR2 is SQIVND (reference sequence). CDR3 length: 14 residues. CDR3 regions were amplified by Arm-PCR using iRepertoire HTBI primers to build TCR beta libraries. MiXCR was run by TCRdb on the multiplex PCR reads, yielding one entry per CDR3 protein. The sample contains 550,000 to 600,000 distinct CDR3 sequences, more than 15% of which appear only once. Time point noted: newly diagnosed GD, antithyroid drugs for less than 3 months. From RNA extracted from PBMCs, the TCR library was made. Graves' disease diagnoses followed American Thyroid Association guidelines. As a group, patients came from one endocrinology department in Xi'an, China. The sample was also linked to a second study, of T cells in Graves' hyperthyroidism and ophthalmopathy. From that report: HTBI primers were employed in a first-round RT-PCR of the TCR CDR3.

The V and J genes are TRBV19 and TRBJ2-7; 8 bases are shared with TRBD2. This receptor was identified in a man in his late teens or twenties with Graves disease. The specimen was peripheral blood mononuclear cells (PBMCs), collected at new diagnosis, from a patient treated with antithyroid drugs. CDR3 amino acids: CASSATGRAYEQYF. CDR3 DNA: TGTGCCAGTAGTGCCACCGGGAGGGCCTACGAGCAGTACTTC. Variable domain in full (rest from reference TRBV19 and TRBJ2-7): DGGITQSPKYLFRKEGQNVTLSCEQNLNHDAMYWYRQDPGQGLRLIYYSQIVNDFQKGDIAEGYSVSREKKESFPLTVTSAQKNPTAFYLCASSATGRAYEQYFGPGTRLTVT.